These 7 T cell receptor beta chains originate from one sample sequenced in a study of blood T cell repertoires in COVID-19. The protocol was immunoSEQ multiplex PCR, while the TCRdb copy is restricted to in-frame clones and leaves out a portion. The sample holds approximately 100,000 clones, less than 85% seen once. The specimen sequenced was peripheral blood. These receptors all come from a woman aged 65 to 85 with active or convalescent COVID-19.

The V gene is TRBV24-1, the J gene TRBJ2-1, with TRBD2 identical over 10 bases. The CDR3 sequence is 20 residues long. Germline lookup yields CDR1 KGHDR and CDR2 SFDVKD. The trim removed 3 bases at V and 1 base at J, leaving 14 bases unmatched. CDR3 in DNA: TGTGCCACCAGTGATCCCGCCCCTAGCGGGAGCCTCCTTTCCTACAATGAGCAGTTCTTC. It is translated as CATSDPAPSGSLLSYNEQFF.

V and J are TRBV19 and TRBJ2-1, with 10 nucleotides matching TRBD1. Germline values: CDR1 LNHDA, CDR2 SQIVND (reference sequence). V shed 5 bases and J 5 bases; nucleotides not matched to a gene: 6. The CDR3 totals 15 residues. CDR3 region: CASSPRGTGDNEQFF. The CDR3 DNA reads as TGTGCCAGTAGTCCAAGGGGGACAGGGGACAATGAGCAGTTCTTC.

This CDR3 is CASTRTSNTEAFF. The CDR3 bases are TGTGCCAGCACCCGAACATCGAACACTGAAGCTTTCTTT. V usage is TRBV3-1 (or the pseudogene TRBV3-2) and J usage is TRBJ1-1; D is undetermined. Looked up from germline, CDR1 is LGHDT and CDR2 is YNNKEL (reference sequence). The CDR3 covers 13 residues. Trimming removed 7 bases from V and 1 base from J, with 10 bases in between.

This sequence joins TRBV28 and TRBJ1-5, with TRBD1 matching over 8 bases. The CDR3 is 14 amino acids. Per germline, CDR1 MDHEN and CDR2 SYDVKM. V was clipped by 6 bases and J by 4 bases; unmatched bases: 5. CDR3 DNA: TGTGCCAGCAGGACAGGGGTGGTTAATCAGCCCCAGCATTTT. It encodes CASRTGVVNQPQHF.

This clone is a singleton in its sample. The V and J genes are TRBV2 and TRBJ2-7; 8 bases map to TRBD1. V was pared by 5 bases and J by 0 bases, with 6 bases of the junction left unmatched. Germline V gives CDR1 SNHLY, CDR2 FYNNEI. CDR3 size: 15 residues. As DNA, the CDR3 is TGTGCCAGCAGTTCACAGGGGGTGAGCTCCTACGAGCAGTACTTC. Its translation is CASSSQGVSSYEQYF.

The DNA for the CDR3 is TGTGCCAGCAGCCCGGGGGGCGCTAGCACAGATACGCAGTATTTT. This sequence encodes CASSPGGASTDTQYF. The chain combines TRBV3-1 (or the pseudogene TRBV3-2) with TRBJ2-3, with D perhaps TRBD2 (7 bases). This CDR3 region has 15 residues. V lost 4 bases to trimming and J lost 0 bases, with 11 bases between them. The germline V gene has CDR1 LGHDT and CDR2 YNNKEL (reference sequence).

As DNA, the CDR3 is TGTGCCAGCTCACAACGGGACTCTGGAAACACCATATATTTT. It yields the protein CASSQRDSGNTIYF. The V gene is TRBV18, the J gene TRBJ1-3; no clear D. From germline, CDR1 is KGHSH and CDR2 LQKENI. The V gene lost 4 bases and the J gene lost 0 bases, with 7 bases spanning the gap. The CDR3 is 14 residues long.